The source of this T cell receptor beta chain is a study of human T cells and chemical hapten exposure. At the level of the study: Sensitization employed 2% DPC on about 2 cm by about 2 cm of upper inner arm skin.

Time point denoted: patch test 2, 6 weeks after DPC sensitization. Described treatment: therapeutic diphenylcyclopropenone sensitization with weekly scalp DPC. RNA extraction used unfractionated whole blood as the source of total RNA. Whole-study findings and limits: Alopecia was present in the donors, so their immune response may differ from healthy people's. The number of TCRs over 1 in 1000 frequency stayed unchanged after DPC.

The CDR3 contains 14 residues. V gave up 1 base and J gave up 7 bases; unmatched junction bases: 2. CDR1 SGHVS and CDR2 FNYEAQ come from the germline V gene. Concerning this clonotype itself: Antigen unknown.

MiXCR was run by TCRdb on the RACE reads, yielding one entry per CDR3 protein. The sample lists roughly 140,000 distinct CDR3 sequences, 12% occurring once. The chain combines TRBV7-6 with TRBJ2-1; TRBD2 agrees at 9 bases. The material sequenced was whole blood, taken in connection with sensitization to the hapten diphenylcyclopropenone (DPC). This TCR derives from a woman aged 50 to 65 with alopecia areata. Some clones in this sample may be carry-over from other donors' samples. Here the CDR3 DNA reads TGTGCCAGCAGCTTAGGGGGACTAGCAAATGAGCAGTTCTTC. It encodes CASSLGGLANEQFF. Combining the CDR3 with reference TRBV7-6 and TRBJ2-1 gives the whole variable domain GAGVSQSPRYKVTKRGQDVALRCDPISGHVSLYWYRQALGQGPEFLTYFNYEAQQDKSGLPNDRFSAERPEGSISTLTIQRTEQRDSAMYRCASSLGGLANEQFFGPGTRLTVL.